The 15 T cell receptor beta chains below all came from one sample that was sequenced in a study of T cells in Graves' hyperthyroidism and ophthalmopathy. From RNA transcripts, TCR beta CDR3 regions were amplified. During a first-round RT-PCR of the TCR CDR3, the HTBI primer set was used. MiXCR, applied by TCRdb to the multiplex PCR reads, yields one record per CDR3 protein. This table holds 480,000 or so distinct CDR3 sequences, 35% to 50% found once. Sequenced material: peripheral blood or thyroid tissue (not recorded which). Source of these receptors: an adult woman with Graves' disease, either hyperthyroidism or ophthalmopathy (not recorded which).

The J gene is TRBJ1-1, the V gene TRBV5-1; 7 bases map to TRBD1. Per the germline V gene, CDR1 is SGHRS and CDR2 is YFSETQ. The CDR3 spans 13 residues. After removal of 7 bases from V and 6 bases from J, the junction contained 9 bases not matched to a gene. DNA for the CDR3: TGCGCCAGCGGCCTAGGGACAGCTTCTGAAGCTTTCTTT. Amino acid sequence: CASGLGTASEAFF.

This clonotype was detected only a few times. V gene TRBV10-3 combines with J gene TRBJ2-7; perhaps D is TRBD1 or TRBD2 (5 bases each). Per germline, CDR1 ENHRY and CDR2 SYGVKD. The CDR3 is 13 amino acids. The V gene lost 11 bases and the J gene lost 5 bases, with 19 bases spanning the gap. The CDR3 here is CASKPRDVDEQYF. The CDR3, as DNA: TGTGCCTCGAAGCCCCGGGACGTCGACGAGCAGTACTTC.

This chain links TRBV7-7 with TRBJ2-7, with D possibly matching TRBD2 (5 bases). This CDR3 has 15 residues. Germline V CDR1 and CDR2: SSHAT, FNYEAQ (reference sequence). V was trimmed by 0 bases and J by 2 bases, leaving 11 bases between them. This CDR3 is CASSLAASFAYEQYF. CDR3 nucleotide sequence: TGTGCCAGCAGCTTAGCGGCTAGCTTCGCCTACGAGCAGTACTTC.

This clonotype has a count of ten or more. The chain recombines TRBV4-3 with TRBJ1-2; 7 nucleotides match TRBD1. Germline lookup yields CDR1 LGHNA and CDR2 YSLEER. J was trimmed by 5 bases and V by 0 bases; bases with no gene match: 6. The CDR3 covers 15 residues. Written as DNA, the CDR3 is TGCGCCAGCAGCCAAGACCAGGGACAGCTTTATGGCTACACCTTC. Protein sequence: CASSQDQGQLYGYTF.

This clonotype was found once. The chain uses TRBV6-6 and TRBJ2-7; TRBD2 is a possible D gene (5 bases). Germline V gene data show CDR1 as MNHNY and CDR2 as SVGAGI (reference sequence). This CDR3 contains 13 residues. The V end was cut by 2 bases, the J end by 2 bases, with 7 bases between. The CDR3 DNA sequence: TGTGCCAGCAGTTACGACGGGACCTACGAGCAGTACTTC. Its translation is CASSYDGTYEQYF.

J is TRBJ1-1 and V is TRBV20-1; D is perhaps TRBD1 (6 bases). The germline V gene encodes CDR1 DFQATT and CDR2 SNEGSKA (reference sequence). The V and J ends lost 6 bases and 4 bases respectively, with 18 bases between them. The CDR3 has 14 amino acids. CDR3 DNA sequence: TGCAGTGCCCCTCGGCCAGGGGTTGTCACTGAAGCTTTCTTT. Translation gives CSAPRPGVVTEAFF.

CDR3 coding DNA: TGTGCCATCATGAGGGGTACCGGGGAGCTGTTTTTT. Translation: CAIMRGTGELFF. The V gene is TRBV10-3, the J gene TRBJ2-2; D tentatively reads TRBD1 or TRBD2 (5 bases each). This CDR3 comprises 12 residues. V gave up 7 bases and J gave up 5 bases, with 8 bases separating them. CDR1 and CDR2 (germline): ENHRY, SYGVKD.

The rearrangement links TRBV11-2 to TRBJ2-7; no firm D call. V gave up 0 bases and J gave up 5 bases, with 8 bases separating them. The CDR3 totals 13 residues. The V gene's germline CDR1 is SGHAT and CDR2 FQNNGV. The CDR3 reads CASSLDGLHEQYF. In DNA, the CDR3 is TGTGCCAGCAGCTTAGATGGGTTGCACGAGCAGTACTTC. The variable domain in full, with the rest retrieved from reference TRBV11-2 and TRBJ2-7, is EAGVAQSPRYKIIEKRQSVAFWCNPISGHATLYWYQQILGQGPKLLIQFQNNGVVDDSQLPKDRFSAERLKGVDSTLKIQPAKLEDSAVYLCASSLDGLHEQYFGPGTRLTVT.

This clonotype was seen ten or more times. A much larger clone lies a single base off, so this may be a read error. The CDR3 DNA sequence: TGTGCCAGCACCAAAAGCAGGAATGAGCAGTACTTC. This gives the protein CASTKSRNEQYF. The chain recombines TRBV7-9 with TRBJ2-7; no clear D. The V and J ends lost 7 bases and 7 bases respectively, with 14 bases between them. Germline V gene lookup returns CDR1 SEHNR and CDR2 FQNEAQ (reference sequence). This CDR3 contains 12 residues.

The J gene is TRBJ2-7, the V gene TRBV7-2, with a weak D call TRBD1 (6 bases). This CDR3 is 17 amino acids long. Germline-derived CDR1 and CDR2 are SGHTA and FQGNSA. V was trimmed by 0 bases and J by 3 bases, leaving 18 bases between them. CDR3 bases: TGTGCCAGCAGCTTAGCGGCGCCGGGACATCCTTACTACGAGCAGTACTTC. Translated: CASSLAAPGHPYYEQYF.

Ten or more counts support this clonotype. This chain uses TRBV15 with TRBJ1-1; D gene unclear. V dropped 0 bases and J dropped 4 bases, with 6 bases sitting between them. This CDR3 region has 13 residues. The germline CDR1 and CDR2 sequences are LNHNV and YYDKDF (reference sequence). The CDR3 region has the DNA TGTGCCACCAGCAGAGAGGGTCGCACTGAAGCTTTCTTT. The encoded protein is CATSREGRTEAFF.

This chain joins TRBV15 and TRBJ1-1, with D possibly TRBD1 on 6 matching bases. The CDR3 has 14 amino acids. Trimming removed 4 bases at V and 6 bases at J, with 15 bases between. Germline V gives CDR1 LNHNV, CDR2 YYDKDF (reference sequence). CDR3 loop: CATSKAGASPEAFF. The CDR3 nucleotides read TGTGCCACCAGCAAGGCAGGGGCGTCCCCTGAAGCTTTCTTT.

The rearrangement links TRBV10-3 to TRBJ2-7, with 7 nucleotides matching TRBD1. V lost 2 bases, J lost 2 bases, and 6 bases stayed unmatched. CDR3 length: 15 residues. Germline V gives CDR1 ENHRY, CDR2 SYGVKD. The CDR3 reads CAISEEPDRAYEQYF. CDR3 nucleotides: TGTGCCATCAGTGAGGAACCAGACAGGGCCTACGAGCAGTACTTC.

This clonotype appeared many times. This chain uses TRBV2 with TRBJ1-6, with a possible D match to TRBD1 (5 bases). Germline V lookup: CDR1 SNHLY, CDR2 FYNNEI. V lost 6 bases and J lost 0, with 9 bases in between. The CDR3 extends over 15 amino acids. CDR3 bases: TGTGCCAGCAGGGGGGGTAGCTCCTATAATTCACCCCTCCACTTT. It is translated as CASRGGSSYNSPLHF.

This clonotype appeared a few times. V is TRBV20-1 and J is TRBJ1-2, with D perhaps TRBD1 (5 bases). Germline loops: CDR1 DFQATT, CDR2 SNEGSKA (reference sequence). V shed 0 bases and J shed 4 bases, with 15 bases lying between them. This CDR3 contains 15 residues. This CDR3 reads CSARDLAGSGYGYTF. As DNA, the CDR3 is TGCAGTGCTAGAGATCTGGCAGGGTCTGGCTATGGCTACACCTTC.